What follows describes a single TCR beta chain. The data stem from a study of blood T cell repertoires in COVID-19. Recruits, aged roughly 18 to 100 years, lived in 25 or so US areas. Participant-reported clinical history was the basis for cohort assignment. Libraries were prepared by immunoSEQ multiplex PCR; TCRdb keeps only in-frame clonotypes and omits some of them. This table has about 130,000 clones, 70% to 90% appearing once. The sequence was collected from a woman in her forties or fifties who had recovered from COVID-19. The sample taken for sequencing was PBMCs or T cells enriched from blood (not recorded which).

CDR3 protein: CSVEGIAGASYEQYF. The CDR3 DNA follows: TGCAGCGTTGAAGGGATAGCGGGGGCCTCCTACGAGCAGTACTTC. The J gene is TRBJ2-7, the V gene TRBV29-1; 9 bases match TRBD2. The germline V gene encodes CDR1 SQVTM and CDR2 ANQGSEA. This CDR3 contains 15 residues. The V and J ends lost 1 base and 0 bases, in that order; junction bases with no gene match: 4.